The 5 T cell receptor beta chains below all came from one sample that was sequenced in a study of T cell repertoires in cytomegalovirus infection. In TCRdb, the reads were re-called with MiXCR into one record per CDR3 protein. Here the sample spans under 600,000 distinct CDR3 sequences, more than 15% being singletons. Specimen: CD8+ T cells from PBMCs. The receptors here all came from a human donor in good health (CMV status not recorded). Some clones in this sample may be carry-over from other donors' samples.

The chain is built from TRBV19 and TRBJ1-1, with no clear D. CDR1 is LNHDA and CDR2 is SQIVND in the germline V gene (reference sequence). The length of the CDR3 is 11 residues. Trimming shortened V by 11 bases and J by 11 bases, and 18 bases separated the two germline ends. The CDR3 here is CASAVDKGAFF. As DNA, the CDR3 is TGTGCCTCCGCGGTTGATAAAGGGGCTTTCTTT.

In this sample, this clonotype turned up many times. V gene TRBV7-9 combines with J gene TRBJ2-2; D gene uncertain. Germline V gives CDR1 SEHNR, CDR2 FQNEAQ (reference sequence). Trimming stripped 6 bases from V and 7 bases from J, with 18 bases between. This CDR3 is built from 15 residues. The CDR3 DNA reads TGTGCCAGCAGTCATCAAGCGAGACCAGGCGGGGAGCTGTTTTTT. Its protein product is CASSHQARPGGELFF.

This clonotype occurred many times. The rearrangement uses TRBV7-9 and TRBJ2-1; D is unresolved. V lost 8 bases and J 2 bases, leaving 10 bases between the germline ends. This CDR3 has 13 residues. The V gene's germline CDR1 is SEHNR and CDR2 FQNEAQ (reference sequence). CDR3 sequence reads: CASVAVPYNEQFF. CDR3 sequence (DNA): TGTGCCAGCGTCGCTGTTCCCTACAATGAGCAGTTCTTC.

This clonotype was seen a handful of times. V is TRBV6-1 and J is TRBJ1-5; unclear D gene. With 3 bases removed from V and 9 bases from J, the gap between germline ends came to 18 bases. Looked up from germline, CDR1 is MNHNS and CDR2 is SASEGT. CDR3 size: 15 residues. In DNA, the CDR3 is TGTGCCAGCAGTGATGGAAGGATGACCCTCCTGCCCCAGCATTTT. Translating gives CASSDGRMTLLPQHF.

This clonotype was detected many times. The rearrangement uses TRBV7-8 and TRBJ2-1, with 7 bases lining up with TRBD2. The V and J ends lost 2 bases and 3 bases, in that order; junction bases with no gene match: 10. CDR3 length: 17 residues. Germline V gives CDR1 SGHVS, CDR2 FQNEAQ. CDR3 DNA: TGTGCCAGCAGCTTACTAAAAAGGGACTATTTCTACAATGAGCAGTTCTTC. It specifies CASSLLKRDYFYNEQFF.